The 9 T cell receptor beta chains in this list originate from one sample, sequenced in a study of CD8 T cells in ankylosing spondylitis. TCRdb passed the 5' RACE reads through MiXCR, listing each CDR3 protein once. Among 250,000 to 350,000 distinct CDR3 sequences, less than 25% were seen once, and the ten largest hold approximately 3.7%. The sample comprised blood, either unsorted or a sorted T cell fraction (not recorded which). The receptors originated from a female donor with ankylosing spondylitis or in good health (not recorded which).

This clonotype showed up many times. The chain carries TRBV12-3 or TRBV12-4 and TRBJ2-7; D possibly matches TRBD1 or TRBD2 (5 bases each). Deletions cut 7 bases from V and 0 bases from J, with 13 bases between. The CDR3 loop spans 14 amino acids. The DNA of the CDR3 is TGTGCCAGCACCCTAAGAGGGACCTCCTACGAGCAGTACTTC. It yields the protein CASTLRGTSYEQYF.

This clonotype was picked up a small number of times. The chain combines TRBV5-1 with TRBJ2-7, with 9 bases that match TRBD2. The germline CDR1 and CDR2 sequences are SGHRS and YFSETQ. Trimming took 4 bases from V and 2 from J; bases not matched to a gene: 4. The length of the CDR3 is 14 residues. Here the CDR3 DNA reads TGCGCCAGCAGCGGCAGGACTAGCGCCTACGAGCAGTACTTC. Translated: CASSGRTSAYEQYF.

The chain is built from TRBV30 and TRBJ2-7; no clear D gene. Deletions cut 0 bases from V and 2 bases from J, with 14 bases between. Germline assignment: CDR1 GTSNPN and CDR2 SVGIG (reference sequence). The CDR3 has 15 amino acids. The CDR3 here is CAWSVSWTLPYEQYF. The DNA for the CDR3 is TGTGCCTGGAGTGTCTCATGGACCCTACCCTACGAGCAGTACTTC.

The V gene is TRBV7-2, the J gene TRBJ2-5; possibly TRBD2 for D (5 bases). Looked up from germline, CDR1 is SGHTA and CDR2 is FQGNSA. CDR3 length equals 14 residues. The V gene lost 4 bases and the J gene lost 5 bases, with 14 bases spanning the gap. For the CDR3, the DNA is TGTGCCAGCAGCTCTCCCTCGGGAAGGGAGACCCAGTACTTC. Translated: CASSSPSGRETQYF.

The chain carries TRBV9 and TRBJ2-4, with D hard to call. CDR3 length: 15 residues. CDR1 is SGDLS and CDR2 is YYNGEE in the germline V gene. With 5 bases removed from V and 0 bases from J, the gap between germline ends came to 12 bases. This CDR3 is CASRVGRLAKNIQYF. CDR3 in DNA: TGTGCCAGCAGGGTTGGGCGACTAGCCAAAAACATTCAGTACTTC.

The rearrangement links TRBV7-2 to TRBJ2-7, with D perhaps being TRBD1 or TRBD2 (5 bases each). Per the germline V gene, CDR1 is SGHTA and CDR2 is FQGNSA. The CDR3 length is 13 residues. The V end lost 1 base, the J end lost 6 bases, and 10 bases lay between the germline ends. This CDR3 is CASSLVGAREQYF. CDR3 in DNA: TGTGCCAGCAGCTTAGTCGGGGCCCGCGAGCAGTACTTC.

This clonotype was detected only a few times. The chain couples TRBV12-3 or TRBV12-4 to TRBJ1-4; TRBD1 matches 11 bases. The junction had 13 bases not matched to a gene; V was cut back by 6 bases and J by 7 bases. This CDR3 contains 17 residues. The CDR3 nucleotides are TGTGCCAGCAGCCCCGGGACAGGGGGGGGAACGGGTGAAAAACTGTTTTTT. This encodes CASSPGTGGGTGEKLFF.

This clonotype was seen a handful of times. V gene TRBV28 combines with J gene TRBJ1-1; D not resolved. The CDR3 is made up of 15 amino acids. Between the trimmed V and J ends, which lost 6 bases and 9 bases, there was a span of 23 bases. Germline CDR1 and CDR2: MDHEN and SYDVKM. The CDR3 sequence is CASSPTGLLSFKAFF. The CDR3 region has the DNA TGTGCCAGCAGCCCTACCGGACTCCTCTCCTTTAAAGCTTTCTTT.

This clonotype was counted between two and nine times. Written as DNA, the CDR3 is TGTGCCAGCAGTTGGTCGGGGGTAGGGGGCTACACCTTC. It specifies CASSWSGVGGYTF. V is TRBV12-3 or TRBV12-4 and J is TRBJ1-2; a possible D gene is TRBD1 (5 bases). The CDR3 is made up of 13 amino acids. V was cut by 4 bases and J by 8 bases, with 14 bases left in between.